One and the same sample provided the 31 T cell receptor beta chains below, sequenced in a study of shared clonotypes between healthy human individuals. Cells designated naive CD8 were CD45RO-negative and were positively selected for CCR7, with terminally differentiated effector memory CD45RA+ cells excluded. Clones were read by immunoSEQ multiplex PCR, and TCRdb kept only the in-frame ones, dropping some. The sample carries approximately 2,000,000 clones, 85% to 95% recorded once. The sequenced sample was naive CD8+ T cells from PBMCs. These receptors were collected from a man aged 18 to 29 in good health. Some clones in this sample may be carry-over from other donors' samples.

The chain joins TRBV7-9 to TRBJ2-1; D uncertain. The CDR3 totals 15 residues. Germline CDR1 SEHNR, CDR2 FQNEAQ (reference sequence). Deletions cut 1 base from V and 0 bases from J, with 7 bases between. The CDR3 DNA sequence: TGTGCCAGCAGCTTAGTCTTCAGCTCCTACAATGAGCAGTTCTTC. It specifies CASSLVFSSYNEQFF.

The chain uses TRBV10-3 and TRBJ2-3; the match to TRBD2 covers 14 bases. There are 22 residues in the CDR3. Germline V gene lookup returns CDR1 ENHRY and CDR2 SYGVKD. V trimming: 3 bases; J trimming: 0 bases; junction bases outside the gene matches: 17. In DNA, the CDR3 is TGTGCCATCAGTGAAAATTTAATGACTAGCGGGAGGGCCCCCTCTAGCACAGATACGCAGTATTTT. Its translation: CAISENLMTSGRAPSSTDTQYF.

The chain links TRBV5-8 to TRBJ1-5; no clear D gene. The germline gives CDR1 SGHTS, CDR2 YDEGEE. The V and J ends lost 0 bases and 5 bases respectively, with 9 bases between them. The CDR3 length is 14 residues. CDR3 nucleotide sequence: TGTGCCAGCAGCTTGGAATTGGCGTATCAGCCCCAGCATTTT. Protein: CASSLELAYQPQHF.

The CDR3 bases are TGCAGCGGGGGGGGTAGCTCCTTCCTGCACAATGAGCAGTTCTTC. The encoded protein is CSGGGSSFLHNEQFF. The J gene is TRBJ2-1, the V gene TRBV29-1; 7 bases are a match to TRBD2. Per germline, CDR1 SQVTM and CDR2 ANQGSEA. V lost 7 bases to trimming and J lost 5 bases; unmatched junction nucleotides: 14. This CDR3 contains 15 residues.

The V call is TRBV29-1, the J call TRBJ1-2; D not resolved. Trimming took off 4 bases at V and 4 bases at J, with 10 bases between the two ends. The CDR3 runs 12 residues. The V gene's germline CDR1 is SQVTM and CDR2 ANQGSEA. The CDR3 bases are TGCAGCGTTGTCCGAGGGCCCTATGGCTACACCTTC. Protein: CSVVRGPYGYTF. Full variable domain (remainder filled in from reference TRBV29-1 and TRBJ1-2): SAVISQKPSRDICQRGTSLTIQCQVDSQVTMMFWYRQQPGQSLTLIATANQGSEATYESGFVIDKFPISRPNLTFSTLTVSNMSPEDSSIYLCSVVRGPYGYTFGSGTRLTVV.

This rearrangement joins TRBV25-1 to TRBJ1-3, with D unclear. V was pared by 1 base and J by 0 bases, with 10 bases between. Germline CDR1 is MGHDK and CDR2 is SYGVNS. The CDR3 has 16 residues. The CDR3 region is CASSESRTDSGNTIYF. The CDR3 DNA follows: TGTGCCAGCAGTGAATCCAGGACGGACTCTGGAAACACCATATATTTT.

This sequence joins TRBV11-2 and TRBJ2-7, with TRBD2 matching 12 bases. In germline, CDR1 is SGHAT, CDR2 FQNNGV. V lost 5 bases and J lost 3; bases outside the gene matches: 5. The CDR3 totals 15 residues. The CDR3 DNA reads TGTGCCAGCAGCCAACGACTAGCGGGAGTCTACGAGCAGTACTTC. This encodes CASSQRLAGVYEQYF. The variable domain in full, with the rest retrieved from reference TRBV11-2 and TRBJ2-7, is EAGVAQSPRYKIIEKRQSVAFWCNPISGHATLYWYQQILGQGPKLLIQFQNNGVVDDSQLPKDRFSAERLKGVDSTLKIQPAKLEDSAVYLCASSQRLAGVYEQYFGPGTRLTVT.

The gene calls are TRBV27 and TRBJ2-1; D is perhaps TRBD1 (6 bases). Germline V gene data show CDR1 as MNHEY and CDR2 as SMNVEV (reference sequence). This CDR3 is built from 15 residues. Trimming stripped 2 bases from V and 4 bases from J, with 12 bases between. The chain's CDR3 is CASSLRDTFYNEQFF. For the CDR3, the DNA is TGTGCCAGCAGTTTACGGGACACATTTTACAATGAGCAGTTCTTC.

The rearrangement links TRBV5-6 to TRBJ2-1; D call uncertain. Between the trimmed V and J ends, which lost 0 bases and 4 bases, there was a span of 8 bases. CDR1 and CDR2 (germline): SGHDT, YYEEEE. The CDR3 contains 14 residues. CDR3 residues: CASSLEVSYNEQFF. The CDR3, as DNA: TGTGCCAGCAGCTTGGAAGTGTCTTACAATGAGCAGTTCTTC.

The CDR3 region has the DNA TGTGCCAGCAGCTTAGTTCCCGAGACAGTCTATGGCTACACCTTC. It encodes CASSLVPETVYGYTF. This rearrangement joins TRBV7-9 to TRBJ1-2; possibly TRBD1 for D (5 bases). This CDR3 comprises 15 residues. V was trimmed by 1 base and J by 4 bases, leaving 13 bases between them. Germline V gene sequence: CDR1 SEHNR, CDR2 FQNEAQ (reference sequence).

The CDR3 DNA sequence: TGTGCCAGCAGTTTATCGTCTGGCGGGACTAGCGCCCACAATGAGCAGTTCTTC. Translation gives CASSLSSGGTSAHNEQFF. The chain recombines TRBV27 with TRBJ2-1, with 10 positions matching TRBD2. Germline loops: CDR1 MNHEY, CDR2 SMNVEV (reference sequence). The CDR3 length is 18 residues. The junction had 10 bases not matched to a gene; V was cut back by 0 bases and J by 5 bases.

As concerns this clone: Other nucleotide sequences from this sample produce the same CDR3. This rearrangement joins TRBV14 to TRBJ2-6; D could derive from TRBD1 or TRBD2 (5 bases each). CDR3 length: 15 residues. The V gene's germline CDR1 is SGHDN and CDR2 FVKESK. The V end lost 4 bases, the J end lost 1 base, and 8 bases lay between the germline ends. The CDR3 sequence: CASSPWGSGANVLTF. The CDR3 nucleotides are TGTGCCAGCAGCCCCTGGGGGTCTGGGGCCAACGTCCTGACTTTC.

This clone came up a few times. The chain carries TRBV10-3 and TRBJ1-1; D unclear. This CDR3 is 13 amino acids long. Germline V lookup: CDR1 ENHRY, CDR2 SYGVKD. V lost 8 bases, J lost 3 bases, and 13 bases lay in between. This CDR3 is CAILGTLDTEAFF. CDR3 DNA sequence: TGTGCCATCCTTGGCACCCTAGACACTGAAGCTTTCTTT.

This clone has only a few counts. This chain joins TRBV29-1 and TRBJ1-1; no firm D call. In germline, CDR1 is SQVTM, CDR2 ANQGSEA. This CDR3 spans 12 amino acids. Trimming took off 4 bases at V and 4 bases at J, with 10 bases between the two ends. The CDR3 nucleotides are TGCAGCGTTGTCGGGTTTGGCACTGAAGCTTTCTTT. Translating gives CSVVGFGTEAFF.

The chain employs TRBV11-2 and TRBJ2-5; D remains ambiguous. Germline assignment: CDR1 SGHAT and CDR2 FQNNGV. The CDR3 is made up of 15 amino acids. Trimming stripped 0 bases from V and 4 bases from J, with 12 bases between. In nucleotides, the CDR3 is TGTGCCAGCAGCTTAGATCGTTTAGGTGGAGAGACCCAGTACTTC. It specifies CASSLDRLGGETQYF.

DNA of the CDR3: TGTGCCAGCAGCCGAGGCCCCGCCGGGGCCTACAATGAGCAGTTCTTC. Translation: CASSRGPAGAYNEQFF. This rearrangement joins TRBV27 to TRBJ2-1, with a weak D call TRBD2 (5 bases). This CDR3 is built from 16 residues. Trimming cost V 6 bases and J 2 bases, with 17 bases left between them. From germline, CDR1 is MNHEY and CDR2 SMNVEV (reference sequence).

The chain recombines TRBV30 with TRBJ2-3; 7 bases agree with TRBD2. Germline V CDR1 and CDR2: GTSNPN, SVGIG (reference sequence). The CDR3 contains 18 residues. V gave up 0 bases and J gave up 0 bases; unmatched junction bases: 12. CDR3 sequence (DNA): TGTGCCTGGAGTGTTGGGCTAGCGGAGCAAACTAGCACAGATACGCAGTATTTT. It codes for CAWSVGLAEQTSTDTQYF.

The rearrangement uses TRBV23-1 and TRBJ2-6; TRBD1 might be the D (5 bases). TRBV23-1 is flagged as an ORF with uncertain function. This CDR3 spans 17 amino acids. The V end was cut by 4 bases, the J end by 0 bases, with 13 bases between. CDR3 in amino acids: CASSLRGESSGANVLTF. The CDR3 DNA sequence: TGCGCCAGCAGTCTTAGGGGCGAAAGCTCTGGGGCCAACGTCCTGACTTTC.

The gene calls are TRBV5-1 and TRBJ1-5, with 7 bases that match TRBD1. The CDR3 length is 16 residues. Germline assignment: CDR1 SGHRS and CDR2 YFSETQ. J gave up 1 base and V 1 base, and 5 bases lay outside the gene matches. The CDR3 protein is CASSLSGGDSNQPQHF. The CDR3 nucleotides are TGCGCCAGCAGCTTGTCAGGGGGAGACAGCAATCAGCCCCAGCATTTT.

The chain links TRBV28 to TRBJ2-4; 9 bases are shared with TRBD1. With 4 bases clipped from V and 8 bases from J, the junction kept 6 bases outside the gene matches. The CDR3 is 14 residues long. Germline CDR1 is MDHEN and CDR2 is SYDVKM. The CDR3 DNA is TGTGCCAGCAGTTCTACAGGGGGCGCAGACATTCAGTACTTC. Residues: CASSSTGGADIQYF. The full variable domain, in which reference TRBV28 and TRBJ2-4 provide the parts outside the CDR3, is DVKVTQSSRYLVKRTGEKVFLECVQDMDHENMFWYRQDPGLGLRLIYFSYDVKMKEKGDIPEGYSVSREKKERFSLILESASTNQTSMYLCASSSTGGADIQYFGAGTRLSVL.

The count of this clone is one. The CDR3 spells CASSSLGEATYEQYF. For the CDR3, the DNA is TGTGCCAGCAGCTCTTTGGGGGAGGCTACCTACGAGCAGTACTTC. The chain is built from TRBV7-2 and TRBJ2-7; D might be TRBD2 (6 bases). V was shortened by 4 bases and J by 2 bases, with 15 bases between the two germline ends. Germline-derived CDR1 and CDR2 are SGHTA and FQGNSA. This CDR3 spans 15 amino acids.

In the case of this clone: Other DNA sequences in the sample encode the same CDR3. This sequence joins TRBV12-5 and TRBJ1-1, with D maybe TRBD1 (6 bases). This CDR3 has 13 residues. The germline CDR1 and CDR2 sequences are LGHNT and FRNRAP. Trimming left V 1 base short and J 5 bases short, with 8 bases between. The CDR3 region has the DNA TGTGCTAGTGGTTTGGGCAGGGGTACTGAAGCTTTCTTT. Residues: CASGLGRGTEAFF.

This clone was counted between two and nine times. The chain couples TRBV19 to TRBJ1-5, with D uncertain. The CDR3 has 15 residues. CDR1 LNHDA and CDR2 SQIVND come from the germline V gene (reference sequence). Deletions cut 6 bases from V and 0 bases from J, with 12 bases between. DNA for the CDR3: TGTGCCAGTAGCCAGGTCGTGACTAGCAATCAGCCCCAGCATTTT. Translated: CASSQVVTSNQPQHF. The variable domain in full, with the rest retrieved from reference TRBV19 and TRBJ1-5, is DGGITQSPKYLFRKEGQNVTLSCEQNLNHDAMYWYRQDPGQGLRLIYYSQIVNDFQKGDIAEGYSVSREKKESFPLTVTSAQKNPTAFYLCASSQVVTSNQPQHFGDGTRLSIL.

The chain links TRBV9 to TRBJ2-2, with D tentatively TRBD2 (6 bases). The CDR3 loop spans 17 amino acids. V was pared by 6 bases and J by 0 bases, with 18 bases between. CDR1 is SGDLS, CDR2 YYNGEE, per germline. Here the CDR3 DNA reads TGTGCCAGCACCCCCTCGGGTACGGGAGCGAACACCGGGGAGCTGTTTTTT. Amino acid sequence: CASTPSGTGANTGELFF.

This clone was seen just once. The chain carries TRBV4-3 and TRBJ2-3; TRBD2 agrees at 8 bases. Germline CDR1 LGHNA, CDR2 YSLEER. The CDR3 has 18 residues. V shed 3 bases and J 5 bases; nucleotides not matched to a gene: 16. Written as DNA, the CDR3 is TGCGCCAGCAGCCAGGGGGCCTGGAGGGGAGCGGGAGAAGATACGCAGTATTTT. Translation: CASSQGAWRGAGEDTQYF.

The chain recombines TRBV27 with TRBJ2-3; no clear D. V was trimmed by 5 bases and J by 2 bases, leaving 17 bases between them. This CDR3 is 16 amino acids long. Germline lookup yields CDR1 MNHEY and CDR2 SMNVEV (reference sequence). CDR3 in amino acids: CASSPIGVRITDTQYF. CDR3 DNA sequence: TGTGCCAGCAGTCCCATCGGTGTGAGGATCACAGATACGCAGTATTTT.

Turning to this clone: The same CDR3 is also encoded by other DNA sequences in this sample. The chain is built from TRBV4-1 and TRBJ2-7; possibly TRBD2 for D (7 bases). The CDR3 length is 15 residues. The V end was cut by 1 base, the J end by 4 bases, with 14 bases between. Per germline, CDR1 MGHRA and CDR2 YSYEKL. The CDR3 DNA reads TGCGCCAGCAGCCAAGGGGGGGCGGGGGCGTACGAGCAGTACTTC. This codes for CASSQGGAGAYEQYF.

This clone was seen a few times. Other DNA sequences in the same sample also yield this CDR3. The rearrangement links TRBV29-1 to TRBJ2-7; 8 nucleotides align to TRBD1. Germline CDR1 SQVTM, CDR2 ANQGSEA. Trimming at V came to 6 bases and at J to 4 bases, leaving 5 bases not matched to a gene. The CDR3 consists of 12 residues. The DNA of the CDR3 is TGCAGCGTCCGGACAGGGACTTACGAGCAGTACTTC. Translation: CSVRTGTYEQYF.

As regards this clone: The junction does not match germline at one end; this may be a read error. This rearrangement joins TRBV10-2 to TRBJ1-1, with 8 bases aligning to TRBD1. The CDR3 is 17 residues long. Germline assignment: CDR1 WSHSY and CDR2 SAAADI. The CDR3 region is CASSARRTGSIDTKAFF. The CDR3 DNA follows: TGCGCCAGCAGTGCTCGCCGGACAGGGAGTATAGACACTAAAGCTTTCTTT.

J is TRBJ2-7 and V is TRBV27, with D perhaps matching TRBD2 (6 bases). V was clipped by 6 bases and J by 6 bases, with 24 bases between them. This CDR3 has 16 amino acids. Germline V gene data show CDR1 as MNHEY and CDR2 as SMNVEV (reference sequence). Here the CDR3 reads CASSIILTRSISEQYF. The CDR3 DNA reads TGTGCCAGCAGCATAATATTGACTAGGAGTATCTCCGAGCAGTACTTC.

This clone has just one count. The chain has TRBV6-5 and TRBJ2-7, with D possibly matching TRBD1 (7 bases). This CDR3 region has 14 residues. V was clipped by 6 bases and J by 6 bases, with 18 bases between them. Germline-derived CDR1 and CDR2 are MNHEY and SVGAGI. CDR3 in DNA: TGTGCCAGCAGCAACGGACAGGTCGGGGGCGAGCAGTACTTC. Encoded protein: CASSNGQVGGEQYF.